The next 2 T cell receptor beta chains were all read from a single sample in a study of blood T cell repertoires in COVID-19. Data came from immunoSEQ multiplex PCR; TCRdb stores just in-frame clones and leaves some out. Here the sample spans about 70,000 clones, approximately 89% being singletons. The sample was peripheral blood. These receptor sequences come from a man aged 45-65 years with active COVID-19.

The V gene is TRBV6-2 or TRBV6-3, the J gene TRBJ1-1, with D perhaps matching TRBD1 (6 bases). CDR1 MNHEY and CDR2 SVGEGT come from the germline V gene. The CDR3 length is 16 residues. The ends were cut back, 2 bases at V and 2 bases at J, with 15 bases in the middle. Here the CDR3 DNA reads TGTGCCAGCAGTTACCGGGCAGGGGCCCTCAACACTGAAGCTTTCTTT. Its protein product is CASSYRAGALNTEAFF.

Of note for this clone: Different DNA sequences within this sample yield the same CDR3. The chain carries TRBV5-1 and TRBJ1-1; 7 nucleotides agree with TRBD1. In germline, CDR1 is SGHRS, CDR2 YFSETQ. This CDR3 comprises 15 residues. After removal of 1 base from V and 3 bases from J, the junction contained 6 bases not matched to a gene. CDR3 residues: CASSLKGGEDTEAFF. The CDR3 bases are TGCGCCAGCAGCTTGAAAGGGGGCGAGGACACTGAAGCTTTCTTT. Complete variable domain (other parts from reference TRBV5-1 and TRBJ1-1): KAGVTQTPRYLIKTRGQQVTLSCSPISGHRSVSWYQQTPGQGLQFLFEYFSETQRNKGNFPGRFSGRQFSNSRSEMNVSTLELGDSALYLCASSLKGGEDTEAFFGQGTRLTVV.